One T cell receptor beta chain is described in this entry. Its specificity is unknown. Germline-derived CDR1 and CDR2 are LNHDA and SQIVND (reference sequence). The CDR3 spans 12 residues. Trimming left V 7 bases short and J 5 bases short, with 11 bases between. Profiled with immunoSEQ multiplex PCR; TCRdb holds only in-frame clones, not every one. This table holds tens of thousands of clones, about 90% found once. This entry comes from a study of T cells in localized non-small cell lung cancer. The study's findings and limits: There was an association of higher blood T cell density with longer overall survival. Detection in adjacent lung was observed for a median roughly 62 of the top 100 tumor clones. Heterogeneity remains possible, as sequencing covered one tumor region only. The greatest T cell clonality was found in uninvolved adjacent lung (higher than in tumor).

This rearrangement joins TRBV19 to TRBJ1-2; D perhaps matches TRBD1 (5 bases). The sample consisted of peripheral blood, taken before any cancer treatment. This clonotype originated in an older male donor with stage I squamous cell lung carcinoma. The CDR3 DNA is TGTGCCAGTATCGGACAAGGGTATGGCTACACCTTC. This gives the protein CASIGQGYGYTF.